This T cell receptor beta chain was observed in a study of blood T cell repertoires in COVID-19. This clone was recorded once. Seattle researchers signed up patients amid active infection and tracked them longitudinally. From germline, CDR1 is GTSNPN and CDR2 SVGIG (reference sequence). Trimming removed 2 bases at V and 4 bases at J, with 6 bases between. The CDR3 sequence is 12 residues long. Produced via immunoSEQ multiplex PCR; TCRdb's table is partial and in-frame only. Of roughly 340,000 clones detected, 88% appear once; the ten largest clones hold more than 5.5%. This chain links TRBV30 with TRBJ1-5; unclear D gene. The material sequenced was peripheral blood. The clonotype comes from a woman in her sixties or seventies with COVID-19, enrolled during active disease. Here the CDR3 DNA reads TGTGCCTGGAGTCAGTCTAATCAGCCCCAGCATTTT. Residues: CAWSQSNQPQHF.